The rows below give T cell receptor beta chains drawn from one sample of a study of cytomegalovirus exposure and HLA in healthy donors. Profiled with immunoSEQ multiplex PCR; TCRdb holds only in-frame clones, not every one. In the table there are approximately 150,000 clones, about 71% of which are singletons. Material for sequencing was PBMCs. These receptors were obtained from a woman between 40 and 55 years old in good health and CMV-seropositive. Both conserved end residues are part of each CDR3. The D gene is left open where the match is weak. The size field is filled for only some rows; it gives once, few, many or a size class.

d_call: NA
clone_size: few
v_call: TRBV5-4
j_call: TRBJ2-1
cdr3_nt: TGTGCCAGCAGCTTGGCTCCATGGCGGGAGAGGGGGTCCAATGAGCAGTTCTTC
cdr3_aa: CASSLAPWRERGSNEQFF

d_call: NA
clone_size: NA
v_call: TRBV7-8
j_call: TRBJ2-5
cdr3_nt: TGTGCCAGCAGCTTGGTCCAGCAAGAGACCCAGTACTTC
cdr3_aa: CASSLVQQETQYF

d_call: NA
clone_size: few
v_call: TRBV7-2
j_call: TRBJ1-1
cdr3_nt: TGTGCCAGCAGCCTAACCGGGAAGAACACTGAAGCTTTCTTT
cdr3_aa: CASSLTGKNTEAFF

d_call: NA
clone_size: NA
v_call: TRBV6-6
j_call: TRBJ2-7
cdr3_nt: TGTGCCAGCGCTGGACTTAGGTTGGGCGAGCAGTACTTC
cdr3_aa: CASAGLRLGEQYF

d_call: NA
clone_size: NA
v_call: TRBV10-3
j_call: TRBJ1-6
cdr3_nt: TGTGCCATCAGTGAGTCGAATCGCGCGGGGGGCAATTCACCCCTCCACTTT
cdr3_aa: CAISESNRAGGNSPLHF

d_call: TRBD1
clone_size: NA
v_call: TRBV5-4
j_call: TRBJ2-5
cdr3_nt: TGTGCCAGCAGCCCACAGGGGGGCCAAGAGACCCAGTACTTC
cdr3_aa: CASSPQGGQETQYF

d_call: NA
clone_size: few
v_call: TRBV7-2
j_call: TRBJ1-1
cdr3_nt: TGTGCCAGCAGCCTACCGCTAGGTTCGGCTTTCTTT
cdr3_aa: CASSLPLGSAFF

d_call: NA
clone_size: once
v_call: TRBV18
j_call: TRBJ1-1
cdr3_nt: TGTGCCAGCTCTCCTAGGACAGTCGAGAACACTGAAGCTTTCTTT
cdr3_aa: CASSPRTVENTEAFF

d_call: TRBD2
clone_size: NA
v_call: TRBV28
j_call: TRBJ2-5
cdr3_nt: TGTGCCAGCGTTCAGGGAGGGGCTGAGACCCAGTACTTC
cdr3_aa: CASVQGGAETQYF

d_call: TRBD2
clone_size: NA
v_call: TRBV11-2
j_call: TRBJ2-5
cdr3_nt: TGTGCCAGCAGCTGGCGGGGGGGTCTAGCGGGGGTTCGTGAGACCCAGTACTTC
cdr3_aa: CASSWRGGLAGVRETQYF

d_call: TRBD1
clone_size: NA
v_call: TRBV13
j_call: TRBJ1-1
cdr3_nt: TGTGCCAGCAGCCCCGGGACAGCCGGCACTGAAGCTTTCTTT
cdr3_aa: CASSPGTAGTEAFF

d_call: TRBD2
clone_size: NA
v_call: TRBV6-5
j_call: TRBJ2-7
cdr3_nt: TGTGCCAGCAGTTACTCGGCGGGAGCGTACGAGCAGTACTTC
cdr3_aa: CASSYSAGAYEQYF

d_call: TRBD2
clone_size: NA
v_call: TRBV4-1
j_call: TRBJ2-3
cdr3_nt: TGCGCCAGCAGCATTTCGGGAGGGCTAACAGATACAGATACGCAGTATTTT
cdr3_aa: CASSISGGLTDTDTQYF

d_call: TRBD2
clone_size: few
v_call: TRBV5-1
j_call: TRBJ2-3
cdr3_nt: TGCGCCAGCAGCTCAGCTTTAGCGGGGGGAGATACGCAGTATTTT
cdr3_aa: CASSSALAGGDTQYF

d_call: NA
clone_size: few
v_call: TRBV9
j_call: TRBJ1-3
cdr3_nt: TGTGCCAGCAGTACCGGGGACACCAAGAACACCATATATTTT
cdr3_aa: CASSTGDTKNTIYF

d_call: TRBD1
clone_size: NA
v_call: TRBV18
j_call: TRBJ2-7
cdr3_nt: TGTGCCAGCTCACTTACCCCGGGACAGGGTTACGAGCAGTACTTC
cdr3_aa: CASSLTPGQGYEQYF

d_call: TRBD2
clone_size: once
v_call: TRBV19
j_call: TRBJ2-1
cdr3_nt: TGTGCCAGTAGCATCCCCCTCCTAGCGGGATATATCAATGAGCAGTTCTTC
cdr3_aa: CASSIPLLAGYINEQFF

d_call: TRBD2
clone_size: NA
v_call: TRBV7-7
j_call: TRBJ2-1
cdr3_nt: TGTGCTAGCAGCTTAGTTTCCGTTACTAGCGGGAGGGTGGTTTACAATGAGCAGTTCTTC
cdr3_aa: CASSLVSVTSGRVVYNEQFF

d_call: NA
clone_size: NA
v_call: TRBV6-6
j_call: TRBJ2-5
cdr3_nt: TGTGCCAGCAGTTCCCGTGGCGGGGAGACCCAGTACTTC
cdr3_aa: CASSSRGGETQYF

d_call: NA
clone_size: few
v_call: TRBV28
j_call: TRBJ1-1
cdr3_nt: TGTGCCAGCAGCCCGCCGGGGAGAGGCACTGAAGCTTTCTTT
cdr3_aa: CASSPPGRGTEAFF

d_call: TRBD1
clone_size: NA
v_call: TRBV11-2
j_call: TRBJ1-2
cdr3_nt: TGTGCCAGCAGCTTAGTGGGACAGGGGGAGAGTGGCTACACCTTC
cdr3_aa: CASSLVGQGESGYTF

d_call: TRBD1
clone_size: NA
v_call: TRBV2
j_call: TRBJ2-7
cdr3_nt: TGTGCCAGCAGTGTACGTGCGACAGGGGTGGGCGAGCAGTACTTC
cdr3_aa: CASSVRATGVGEQYF

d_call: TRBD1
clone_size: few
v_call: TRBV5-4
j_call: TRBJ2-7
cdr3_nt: TGTGCCAGCAGCCCCCCGAAGGGGGCTTCATCCTACGAGCAGTACTTC
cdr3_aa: CASSPPKGASSYEQYF

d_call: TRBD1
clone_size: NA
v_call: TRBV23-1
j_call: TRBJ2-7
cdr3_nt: TGCGCCCCAAGGGACAGGAGCTCCTACGAGCAGTACTTC
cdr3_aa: CAPRDRSSYEQYF

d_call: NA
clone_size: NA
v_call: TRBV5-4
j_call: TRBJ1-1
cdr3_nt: TGTGCCAGCAGCCTCCAGGGTTACACTGAAGCTTTCTTT
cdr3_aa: CASSLQGYTEAFF

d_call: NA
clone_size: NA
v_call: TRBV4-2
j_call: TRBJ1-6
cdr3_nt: TGTGCCAGCAGCCAAGGAGCCAGGGATACGGGTTCACCCCTCCACTTT
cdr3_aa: CASSQGARDTGSPLHF

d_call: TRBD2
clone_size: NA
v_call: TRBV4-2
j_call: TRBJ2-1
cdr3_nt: TGTGCCAGCAGCCCCCGGACTAGCGGGAGTATAAATGAGCAGTTCTTC
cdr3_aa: CASSPRTSGSINEQFF